Listed below are T cell receptor beta chains from one sample, sequenced in a study of blood T cell repertoires in COVID-19. The assay was immunoSEQ multiplex PCR, and TCRdb's table has in-frame clones only and misses some. The table shows over 100,000 clones, with more than 60% occurring only once. The sample comprised peripheral blood. The receptor set was obtained from a woman aged 70 to 79 with acute or convalescent COVID-19. The CDR3 runs from the conserved cysteine through the conserved F or W. The D gene is left open where the match is weak. Clone size is given for some rows only: seen once, a few or many times, or a class if the clone is expanded.

cdr3_aa: CASSKAGGDAANEQFF
cdr3_nt: TGTGCCAGCAGTAAAGCGGGGGGGGATGCGGCCAATGAGCAGTTCTTC
clone_size: .
v_call: TRBV6-4
j_call: TRBJ2-1
d_call: TRBD2

cdr3_aa: CASSSEGSEQYF
cdr3_nt: TGCGCCAGCAGCTCAGAGGGATCCGAGCAGTACTTC
clone_size: once
v_call: TRBV4-1
j_call: TRBJ2-7
d_call: .

cdr3_aa: CASSPLGPYGYTF
cdr3_nt: TGTGCCAGCAGTCCTCTGGGCCCTTATGGCTACACCTTC
clone_size: few
v_call: TRBV6-5
j_call: TRBJ1-2
d_call: .

cdr3_aa: CASSLGTGGVGVRSNQPQHF
cdr3_nt: TGTGCCAGCAGCTTAGGGACAGGGGGCGTAGGGGTACGCAGCAATCAGCCCCAGCATTTT
clone_size: .
v_call: TRBV7-8
j_call: TRBJ1-5
d_call: TRBD1

cdr3_aa: CASSQGPISTDTQYF
cdr3_nt: TGTGCCAGCAGCCAAGGGCCCATTAGCACAGATACGCAGTATTTT
clone_size: .
v_call: TRBV3-1/TRBV3-2
j_call: TRBJ2-3
d_call: .

cdr3_aa: CASSLGDRGFGYTF
cdr3_nt: TGCGCCAGCAGCTTGGGTGACAGGGGTTTCGGCTACACCTTC
clone_size: .
v_call: TRBV5-1
j_call: TRBJ1-2
d_call: TRBD1

cdr3_aa: CASSLGTSVYNEQFF
cdr3_nt: TGTGCTAGCAGCTTGGGGACTAGCGTCTACAATGAGCAGTTCTTC
clone_size: .
v_call: TRBV7-7
j_call: TRBJ2-1
d_call: TRBD2

cdr3_aa: CASSSQANNSPLHF
cdr3_nt: TGTGCCAGCAGTTCACAGGCGAATAATTCACCCCTCCACTTT
clone_size: .
v_call: TRBV6-5
j_call: TRBJ1-6
d_call: .

cdr3_aa: CASSLSQGANQPQHF
cdr3_nt: TGTGCCAGCAGCTTAAGTCAGGGGGCAAATCAGCCCCAGCATTTT
clone_size: .
v_call: TRBV7-9
j_call: TRBJ1-5
d_call: TRBD1

cdr3_aa: CASSQGQTGGNTEAFF
cdr3_nt: TGCGCCAGCAGCCAAGGTCAGACAGGGGGGAACACTGAAGCTTTCTTT
clone_size: .
v_call: TRBV4-1
j_call: TRBJ1-1
d_call: TRBD1

cdr3_aa: CASSLTSSYEQYF
cdr3_nt: TGTGCCAGCAGCTTGACTAGCTCCTACGAGCAGTACTTC
clone_size: few
v_call: TRBV11-3
j_call: TRBJ2-7
d_call: .

cdr3_aa: CASSTLQGEAFF
cdr3_nt: TGTGCCAGCAGTACCCTCCAGGGAGAAGCTTTCTTT
clone_size: .
v_call: TRBV6-5
j_call: TRBJ1-1
d_call: .

cdr3_aa: CASSKGLQRRLDYGYTF
cdr3_nt: TGTGCCAGTAGTAAAGGATTACAGAGGAGGTTGGACTATGGCTACACCTTC
clone_size: .
v_call: TRBV19
j_call: TRBJ1-2
d_call: .

cdr3_aa: CASSYGGRPGHEQFF
cdr3_nt: TGTGCCAGCAGTTATGGGGGGAGGCCTGGGCATGAGCAGTTCTTC
clone_size: .
v_call: TRBV6-2/TRBV6-3
j_call: TRBJ2-1
d_call: .

cdr3_aa: CASSLDRGSDQPQHF
cdr3_nt: TGTGCCAGCAGCCTGGACAGGGGGTCGGATCAGCCCCAGCATTTT
clone_size: few
v_call: TRBV7-2
j_call: TRBJ1-5
d_call: TRBD1

cdr3_aa: CASSDSYEQYF
cdr3_nt: TGCGCCAGCAGCGATAGCTACGAGCAGTACTTC
clone_size: .
v_call: TRBV4-1
j_call: TRBJ2-7
d_call: .

cdr3_aa: CASSIRTGPYGYTF
cdr3_nt: TGTGCCAGTAGTATCCGGACAGGCCCCTATGGCTACACCTTC
clone_size: few
v_call: TRBV19
j_call: TRBJ1-2
d_call: TRBD1

cdr3_aa: CASSVVGQLGGYTF
cdr3_nt: TGTGCCAGCAGCGTAGTGGGACAGCTGGGCGGCTACACCTTC
clone_size: few
v_call: TRBV9
j_call: TRBJ1-2
d_call: TRBD1

cdr3_aa: CASNLRALSGNTIYF
cdr3_nt: TGTGCCAGCAACCTCAGGGCGCTCTCTGGAAACACCATATATTTT
clone_size: few
v_call: TRBV13
j_call: TRBJ1-3
d_call: .

cdr3_aa: CASSPQGAVGNQPQHF
cdr3_nt: TGTGCCAGCTCACCACAGGGGGCTGTAGGAAATCAGCCCCAGCATTTT
clone_size: .
v_call: TRBV18
j_call: TRBJ1-5
d_call: TRBD1

cdr3_aa: CASSSQGSKSPLHF
cdr3_nt: TGTGCCAGTAGTTCACAGGGAAGTAAGTCACCCCTCCACTTT
clone_size: .
v_call: TRBV19
j_call: TRBJ1-6
d_call: .

cdr3_aa: CASSQETSGGSTDTQYF
cdr3_nt: TGCGCCAGCAGCCAAGAGACTAGCGGGGGGTCCACAGATACGCAGTATTTT
clone_size: .
v_call: TRBV4-3
j_call: TRBJ2-3
d_call: TRBD2

cdr3_aa: CASSPVISEGPASYEQYF
cdr3_nt: TGTGCCAGCAGTCCCGTAATAAGTGAGGGCCCAGCATCCTACGAGCAGTACTTC
clone_size: .
v_call: TRBV28
j_call: TRBJ2-7
d_call: .

cdr3_aa: CASKPPDRGDRVSNQPQHF
cdr3_nt: TGTGCCAGCAAACCCCCCGACAGGGGAGATCGAGTGAGCAATCAGCCCCAGCATTTT
clone_size: .
v_call: TRBV5-6
j_call: TRBJ1-5
d_call: TRBD1

cdr3_aa: CASSFGGQGRRYTF
cdr3_nt: TGTGCCAGCAGCTTTGGCGGACAGGGGAGACGCTACACCTTC
clone_size: .
v_call: TRBV7-2
j_call: TRBJ1-2
d_call: TRBD1

cdr3_aa: CASSSGQVDGYTF
cdr3_nt: TGTGCCAGCAGTTCTGGACAGGTCGATGGCTACACCTTC
clone_size: .
v_call: TRBV28
j_call: TRBJ1-2
d_call: TRBD1

cdr3_aa: CASSLGFSARLGETQYF
cdr3_nt: TGTGCCAGCAGCTTAGGGTTTAGCGCTAGACTGGGAGAGACCCAGTACTTC
clone_size: .
v_call: TRBV7-8
j_call: TRBJ2-5
d_call: .

cdr3_aa: CASQSRGQYNSPLHF
cdr3_nt: TGTGCCAGCCAGAGTCGGGGACAGTATAATTCACCCCTCCACTTT
clone_size: .
v_call: TRBV19
j_call: TRBJ1-6
d_call: TRBD1

cdr3_aa: CASSARLWWELFF
cdr3_nt: TGTGCCAGCAGCGCCAGGCTGTGGTGGGAGCTGTTTTTT
clone_size: .
v_call: TRBV12-3/TRBV12-4
j_call: TRBJ2-2
d_call: .

cdr3_aa: CASSVDRGDREKLFF
cdr3_nt: TGTGCCAGCAGTGTGGACAGGGGAGATAGGGAAAAACTGTTTTTT
clone_size: once
v_call: TRBV2
j_call: TRBJ1-4
d_call: TRBD1

cdr3_aa: CASSQTGHQETQYF
cdr3_nt: TGTGCCAGCAGCCAGACAGGGCATCAAGAGACCCAGTACTTC
clone_size: .
v_call: TRBV7-9
j_call: TRBJ2-5
d_call: TRBD1

cdr3_aa: CASWPGLAAQYF
cdr3_nt: TGTGCCAGCTGGCCGGGACTAGCGGCACAGTATTTT
clone_size: .
v_call: TRBV2
j_call: TRBJ2-3
d_call: TRBD2